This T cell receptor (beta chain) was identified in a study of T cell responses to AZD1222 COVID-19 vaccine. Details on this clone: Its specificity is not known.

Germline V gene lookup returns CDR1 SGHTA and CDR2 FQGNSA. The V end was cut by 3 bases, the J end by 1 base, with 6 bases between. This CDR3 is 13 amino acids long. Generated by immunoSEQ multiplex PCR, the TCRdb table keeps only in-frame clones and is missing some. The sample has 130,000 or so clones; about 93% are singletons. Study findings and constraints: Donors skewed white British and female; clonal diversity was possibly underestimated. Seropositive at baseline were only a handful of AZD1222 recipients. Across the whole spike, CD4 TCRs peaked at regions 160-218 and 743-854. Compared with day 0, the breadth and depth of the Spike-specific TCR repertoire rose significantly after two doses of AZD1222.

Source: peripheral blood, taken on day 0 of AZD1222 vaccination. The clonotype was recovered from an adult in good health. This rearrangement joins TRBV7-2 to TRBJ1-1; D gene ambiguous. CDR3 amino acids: CASSFGRNTEAFF. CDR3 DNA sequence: TGTGCCAGCAGCTTCGGACGGAACACTGAAGCTTTCTTT.